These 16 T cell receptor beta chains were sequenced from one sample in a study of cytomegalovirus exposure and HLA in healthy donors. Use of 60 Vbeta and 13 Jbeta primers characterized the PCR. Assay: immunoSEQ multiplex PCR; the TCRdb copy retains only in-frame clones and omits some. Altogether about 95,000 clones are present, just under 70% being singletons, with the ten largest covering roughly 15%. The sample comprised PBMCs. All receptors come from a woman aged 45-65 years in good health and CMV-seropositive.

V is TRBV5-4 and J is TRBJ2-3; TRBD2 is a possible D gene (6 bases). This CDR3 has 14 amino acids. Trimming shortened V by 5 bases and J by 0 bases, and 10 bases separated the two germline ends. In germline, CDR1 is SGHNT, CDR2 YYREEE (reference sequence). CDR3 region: CASRRDSSTDTQYF. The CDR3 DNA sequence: TGTGCCAGCAGAAGGGACTCTAGCACAGATACGCAGTATTTT.

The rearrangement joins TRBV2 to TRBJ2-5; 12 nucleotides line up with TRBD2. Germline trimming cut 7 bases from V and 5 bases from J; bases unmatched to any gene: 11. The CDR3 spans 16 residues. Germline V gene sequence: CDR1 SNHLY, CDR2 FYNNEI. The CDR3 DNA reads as TGTGCCAGCACCGTCGGGACTAGCGGGCGGCAGGAGACCCAGTACTTC. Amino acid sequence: CASTVGTSGRQETQYF.

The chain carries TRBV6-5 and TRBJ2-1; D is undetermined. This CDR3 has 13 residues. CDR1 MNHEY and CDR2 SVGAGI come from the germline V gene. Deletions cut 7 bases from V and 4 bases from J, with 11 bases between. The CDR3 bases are TGTGCCAGCACCCCGGGTCATTACAATGAGCAGTTCTTC. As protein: CASTPGHYNEQFF.

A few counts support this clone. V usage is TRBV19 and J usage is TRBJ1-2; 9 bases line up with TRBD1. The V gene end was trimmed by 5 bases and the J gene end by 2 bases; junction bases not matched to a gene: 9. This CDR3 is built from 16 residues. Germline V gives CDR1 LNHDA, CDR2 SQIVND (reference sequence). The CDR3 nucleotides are TGTGCCAGTAGTTTTTACAGGGGGCGAGGAAACTATGGCTACACCTTC. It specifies CASSFYRGRGNYGYTF.

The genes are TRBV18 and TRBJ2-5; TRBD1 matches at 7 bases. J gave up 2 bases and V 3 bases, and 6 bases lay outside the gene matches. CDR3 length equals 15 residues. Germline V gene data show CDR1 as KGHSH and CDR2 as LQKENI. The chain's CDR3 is CASSPLPGQQETQYF. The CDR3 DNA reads TGTGCCAGCTCACCTCTTCCGGGACAGCAAGAGACCCAGTACTTC.

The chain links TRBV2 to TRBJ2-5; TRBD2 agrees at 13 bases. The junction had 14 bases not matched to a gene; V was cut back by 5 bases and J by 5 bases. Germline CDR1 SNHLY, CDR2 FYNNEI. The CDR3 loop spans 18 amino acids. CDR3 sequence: CASSIRQPRLAGGETQYF. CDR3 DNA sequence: TGTGCCAGCAGTATTAGACAGCCGCGACTAGCGGGGGGTGAGACCCAGTACTTC.

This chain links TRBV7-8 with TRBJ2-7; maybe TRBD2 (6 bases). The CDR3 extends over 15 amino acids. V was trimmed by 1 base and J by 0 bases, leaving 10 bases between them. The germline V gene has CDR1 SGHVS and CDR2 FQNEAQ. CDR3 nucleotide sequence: TGTGCCAGCAGCTTAGAATTAGCGGCCTCCTACGAGCAGTACTTC. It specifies CASSLELAASYEQYF.

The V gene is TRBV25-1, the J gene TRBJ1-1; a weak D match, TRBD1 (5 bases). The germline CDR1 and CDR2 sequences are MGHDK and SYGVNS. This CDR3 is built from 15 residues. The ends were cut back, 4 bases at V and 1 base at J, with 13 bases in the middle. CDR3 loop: CASSGLRGRNTEAFF. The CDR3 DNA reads TGTGCCAGCAGTGGCTTACGGGGGAGGAACACTGAAGCTTTCTTT. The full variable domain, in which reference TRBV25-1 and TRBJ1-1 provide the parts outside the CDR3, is EADIYQTPRYLVIGTGKKITLECSQTMGHDKMYWYQQDPGMELHLIHYSYGVNSTEKGDLSSESTVSRIRTEHFPLTLESARPSHTSQYLCASSGLRGRNTEAFFGQGTRLTVV.

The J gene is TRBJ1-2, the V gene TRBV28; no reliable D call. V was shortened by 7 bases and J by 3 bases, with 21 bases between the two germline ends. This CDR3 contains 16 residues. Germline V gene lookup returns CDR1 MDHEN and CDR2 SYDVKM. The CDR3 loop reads CASTTPGEGRDYGYTF. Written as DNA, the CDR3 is TGTGCCAGCACTACCCCTGGGGAAGGGAGGGACTATGGCTACACCTTC.

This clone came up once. In nucleotides, the CDR3 is TGCGCCAGCAGTGAGAATTTGTCGGACACTGAAGCTTTCTTT. Translation gives CASSENLSDTEAFF. The chain uses TRBV10-2 and TRBJ1-1, with D unclear. The CDR3 has 14 amino acids. The germline V and J ends were trimmed by 2 bases and 3 bases, with 10 bases remaining between them. CDR1 is WSHSY, CDR2 SAAADI, per germline.

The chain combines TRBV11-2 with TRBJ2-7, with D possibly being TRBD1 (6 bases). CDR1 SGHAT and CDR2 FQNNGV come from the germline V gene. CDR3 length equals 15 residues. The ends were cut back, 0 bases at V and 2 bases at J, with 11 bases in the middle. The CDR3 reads CASSLDPGDAYEQYF. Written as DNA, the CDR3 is TGTGCCAGCAGCTTAGATCCAGGGGACGCCTACGAGCAGTACTTC.

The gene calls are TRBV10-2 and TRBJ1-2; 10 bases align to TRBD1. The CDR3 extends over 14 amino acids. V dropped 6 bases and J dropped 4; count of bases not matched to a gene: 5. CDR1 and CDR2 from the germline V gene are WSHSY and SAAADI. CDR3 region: CASSDRTGGYGYTF. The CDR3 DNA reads TGCGCCAGCAGCGATAGGACAGGGGGCTATGGCTACACCTTC.

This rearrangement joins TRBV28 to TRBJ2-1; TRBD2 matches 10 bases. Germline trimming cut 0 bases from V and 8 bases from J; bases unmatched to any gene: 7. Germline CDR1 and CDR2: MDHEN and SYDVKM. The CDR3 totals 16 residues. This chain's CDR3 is CASSLWGLAGVDEQFF. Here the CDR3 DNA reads TGTGCCAGCAGTTTATGGGGGCTAGCGGGAGTAGATGAGCAGTTCTTC.

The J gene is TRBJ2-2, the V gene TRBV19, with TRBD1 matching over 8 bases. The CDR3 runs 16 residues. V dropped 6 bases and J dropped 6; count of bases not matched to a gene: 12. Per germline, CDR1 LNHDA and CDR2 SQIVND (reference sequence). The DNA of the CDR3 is TGTGCCAGTAGAGGAGGAGCCAGGGGGCGGTCCGGGGAGCTGTTTTTT. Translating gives CASRGGARGRSGELFF.

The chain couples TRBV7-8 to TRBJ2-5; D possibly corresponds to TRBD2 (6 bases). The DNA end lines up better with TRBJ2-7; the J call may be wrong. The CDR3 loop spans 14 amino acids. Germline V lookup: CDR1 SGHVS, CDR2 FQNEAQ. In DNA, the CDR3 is TGTGCCAGCAGCCAGCGGGCCCTGGACTACGAGCAGTACTTC. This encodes CASSQRALDYEQYF.

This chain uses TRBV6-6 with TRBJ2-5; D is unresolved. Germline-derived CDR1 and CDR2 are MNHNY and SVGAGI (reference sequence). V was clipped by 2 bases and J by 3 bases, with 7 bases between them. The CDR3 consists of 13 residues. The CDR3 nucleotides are TGTGCCAGCAGTTACGGCAGGAAAGAGACCCAGTACTTC. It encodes CASSYGRKETQYF.